This T cell receptor (beta chain) was observed in a study of blood T cell repertoires in COVID-19. For the study at large: From the United States, Italy and Spain came samples of acute and convalescent COVID-19. T cells, B-cell-depleted T cells, or PBMCs supplied cDNA or gDNA.

As processed by the authors: Reference gene primer amplification gave nucleated cell count estimates. The repertoire was sequenced with immunoSEQ multiplex PCR; TCRdb's copy has only in-frame clones and lacks some. V, J and clone size are taken as reported in that table, and D and trimming were inferred from the DNA itself. In the table there are some 110,000 clones, about 80% of which are singletons. This clone was seen a single time. Germline CDR1 is SGHRS and CDR2 is YFSETQ. The CDR3 extends over 13 amino acids. The V gene lost 0 bases and the J gene lost 4 bases, with 7 bases spanning the gap. This TCR derives from a man between 65 and 80 years old with acute or convalescent COVID-19. Sequencing was done on a sample of peripheral blood. This sequence joins TRBV5-1 and TRBJ2-5; the D is unclear. CDR3 residues: CASSLDRGETQYF. The CDR3 DNA sequence: TGCGCCAGCAGCTTGGATAGAGGAGAGACCCAGTACTTC.